Each of the 27 T cell receptor beta chains below was sequenced from the same sample in a study of molecular identifiers for immune sequencing clone quantification. TCRdb fed the PCR reads into MiXCR, producing one record per CDR3 protein. The table includes 62,000 or so distinct CDR3 sequences, 15% to 20% detected once. The sequenced sample consisted of naive CD8+ T cells from blood, with Jurkat cell RNA spiked in. The sample's subset: FACS-sorted CD8+CD4-CCR7+CD45RA+ naive T cells. The receptors derive from a human donor in good health. Some libraries in this study had Jurkat cell RNA spiked in.

This clonotype was counted many times. The CDR3 coding sequence is TGTGCCAGCAGCCCAGGACTGGCAGGGGCGAACACCGGGGAGCTGTTTTTT. Residues: CASSPGLAGANTGELFF. The J gene is TRBJ2-2, the V gene TRBV4-2; D might be TRBD1 (6 bases). Trimming removed 4 bases from V and 0 bases from J, with 15 bases in between. Germline V lookup: CDR1 LGHNA, CDR2 YNFKEQ. This CDR3 is built from 17 residues.

About this clonotype: A much bigger clone sits one base away, suggesting this may be a read error. This CDR3 fails to terminate in the conserved phenylalanine or tryptophan, so it likely reflects a read error. The chain recombines TRBV7-9 with TRBJ1-4, with unresolved D. Trimming removed 1 base from V and 4 bases from J, with 7 bases in between. In germline, CDR1 is SEHNR, CDR2 FQNEAQ (reference sequence). This CDR3 has 14 amino acids. CDR3 sequence (DNA): TGTGCCAGCAGCTTAGGGAACCTTAATGAAAAACTGTTTCTT. This encodes CASSLGNLNEKLFL.

Worth noting for this clonotype: The junction shows a germline mismatch at one end, possibly a read error. The rearrangement links TRBV30 to TRBJ2-1; TRBD2 aligns across 9 bases. In germline, CDR1 is GTSNPN, CDR2 SVGIG (reference sequence). The CDR3 loop spans 14 amino acids. The DNA of the CDR3 is TGTGCCTGGTATAGCGGGAGAGAAGACAATGAGCAGTCCTTC. It yields the protein CAWYSGREDNEQSF.

This clonotype was observed at least ten times. The genes are TRBV6-2 or TRBV6-3 and TRBJ2-3, with D uncertain. The germline V gene encodes CDR1 MNHEY and CDR2 SVGEGT. This CDR3 region has 12 residues. V was pared by 2 bases and J by 4 bases, with 4 bases between. The CDR3: CASSYGSDTQYF. CDR3 nucleotides: TGTGCCAGCAGTTACGGATCAGATACGCAGTATTTT.

At least ten counts were recorded for this clonotype. The chain recombines TRBV5-1 with TRBJ2-7; D may correspond to TRBD1 or TRBD2 (5 bases each). The CDR3 runs to 16 residues. Germline-derived CDR1 and CDR2 are SGHRS and YFSETQ. Trimming left V 4 bases short and J 4 bases short, with 21 bases between. CDR3 protein: CASSTESGPAVYEQYF. The DNA for the CDR3 is TGCGCCAGCAGCACGGAATCGGGACCCGCGGTGTACGAGCAGTACTTC.

This clonotype was seen a few times. This chain uses TRBV10-3 with TRBJ2-1; D is ambiguous. Trimming removed 10 bases at V and 0 bases at J, with 13 bases between. Germline V CDR1 and CDR2: ENHRY, SYGVKD. This CDR3 is built from 14 residues. CDR3: CATESTGSYNEQFF. For the CDR3, the DNA is TGTGCCACCGAGTCAACCGGCTCCTACAATGAGCAGTTCTTC.

This clonotype was observed at least ten times. The chain links TRBV27 to TRBJ2-7, with D unclear. The CDR3 is 13 amino acids. V gave up 3 bases and J gave up 4 bases, with 10 bases separating them. The V gene's germline CDR1 is MNHEY and CDR2 SMNVEV (reference sequence). This chain's CDR3 is CASSFSPGYEQYF. CDR3 sequence (DNA): TGTGCCAGCAGTTTTAGCCCTGGATACGAGCAGTACTTC.

The V gene is TRBV15, the J gene TRBJ2-2; D is possibly TRBD2 (6 bases). The germline V gene encodes CDR1 LNHNV and CDR2 YYDKDF (reference sequence). V lost 3 bases and J lost 4, with 9 bases in between. The CDR3 is 14 residues long. The CDR3 coding sequence is TGTGCCACCAGCAGTAGCGGACTCACCGGGGAGCTGTTTTTT. This codes for CATSSSGLTGELFF.

Concerning this clonotype itself: This may be a read error: a much more frequent sequence differs by one nucleotide. The rearrangement joins TRBV3-1 to TRBJ2-1; no clear D. Germline CDR1 and CDR2: LGHDT and YNNKEL (reference sequence). The CDR3 has 13 amino acids. Trimming took off 4 bases at V and 12 bases at J, with 16 bases between the two ends. This CDR3 is CASSREWGTGQFF. DNA of the CDR3: TGTGCCAGCAGCCGAGAATGGGGAACGGGGCAGTTCTTC.

This clonotype was picked up many times. The J gene is TRBJ2-5, the V gene TRBV20-1; TRBD1 agrees at 11 bases. CDR1 DFQATT and CDR2 SNEGSKA come from the germline V gene (reference sequence). The J segment lost 4 bases and the V segment lost 0 bases, leaving 4 bases of the junction unmatched. The length of the CDR3 is 15 residues. The CDR3 loop is CSARDGGTGGETQYF. CDR3 coding DNA: TGCAGTGCTAGAGATGGTGGGACAGGGGGAGAGACCCAGTACTTC.

The chain couples TRBV29-1 to TRBJ1-2; 9 nucleotides agree with TRBD1. Germline V CDR1 and CDR2: SQVTM, ANQGSEA. J was trimmed by 7 bases and V by 4 bases; bases with no gene match: 13. This CDR3 contains 15 residues. CDR3 amino acids: CSVVFFGTGRGGYTF. In DNA form, the CDR3 reads TGCAGCGTTGTTTTCTTTGGGACAGGGCGGGGTGGCTACACCTTC.

This clonotype was observed at least ten times. This chain links TRBV14 with TRBJ1-2; no clear D. CDR1 and CDR2 from the germline V gene are SGHDN and FVKESK. V dropped 4 bases and J dropped 4 bases, with 10 bases sitting between them. The CDR3 runs to 13 residues. CDR3 coding DNA: TGTGCCAGCAGCCCCCCTGGACTCTATGGCTACACCTTC. Translated: CASSPPGLYGYTF.

This clonotype was observed a few times. The chain combines TRBV27 with TRBJ2-7, with 9 bases lining up with TRBD1. The CDR3 is 15 amino acids. Germline loops: CDR1 MNHEY, CDR2 SMNVEV (reference sequence). J gave up 0 bases and V 3 bases, and 3 bases lay outside the gene matches. The CDR3 loop reads CASSLDRGYSYEQYF. The DNA for the CDR3 is TGTGCCAGCAGTTTGGACAGGGGCTACTCCTACGAGCAGTACTTC.

On this clonotype: This sequence may be a read error, since a much larger clone differs from it by one base. CDR3 coding DNA: TGTGCCACCAGCAGGGGAAGACAGGGTGCCTACAGTGAGCAGTTCTTC. This codes for CATSRGRQGAYSEQFF. The chain couples TRBV15 to TRBJ2-1, with 7 bases fitting TRBD1. Germline-derived CDR1 and CDR2 are LNHNV and YYDKDF (reference sequence). This CDR3 is 16 amino acids long. Full variable domain (outside the CDR3, taken from reference TRBV15 and TRBJ2-1): DAMVIQNPRYQVTQFGKPVTLSCSQTLNHNVMYWYQQKSSQAPKLLFHYYDKDFNNEADTPDNFQSRRPNTSFCFLDIRSPGLGDTAMYLCATSRGRQGAYSEQFFGPGTRLTVL.

This clonotype was observed many times. The gene calls are TRBV27 and TRBJ2-7, with D possibly being TRBD2 (5 bases). V was pared by 0 bases and J by 2 bases, with 5 bases between. Germline V lookup: CDR1 MNHEY, CDR2 SMNVEV (reference sequence). This CDR3 region has 13 residues. The CDR3 sequence is CASSLSRAYEQYF. CDR3 bases: TGTGCCAGCAGTTTATCGAGGGCCTACGAGCAGTACTTC.

The rearrangement links TRBV27 to TRBJ1-5; weak D call: TRBD1 (5 bases). V was shortened by 5 bases and J by 2 bases, with 10 bases between the two germline ends. Germline CDR1 reads MNHEY; CDR2 reads SMNVEV (reference sequence). CDR3 length equals 14 residues. The DNA of the CDR3 is TGTGCCAGCAGTCCCCAAGGGGGCAATCAGCCCCAGCATTTT. Protein product: CASSPQGGNQPQHF.

This clonotype was seen at least ten times. The rearrangement links TRBV7-9 to TRBJ2-2, with 10 bases matching TRBD1. The germline V gene encodes CDR1 SEHNR and CDR2 FQNEAQ (reference sequence). V trimming: 3 bases; J trimming: 6 bases; junction bases outside the gene matches: 7. The CDR3 has 16 amino acids. The CDR3 protein is CASSLGQGTAAGELFF. The CDR3 DNA follows: TGTGCCAGCAGCTTGGGACAGGGGACCGCCGCCGGGGAGCTGTTTTTT. The full variable domain, rest sourced from reference TRBV7-9 and TRBJ2-2, is DTGVSQNPRHKITKRGQNVTFRCDPISEHNRLYWYRQTLGQGPEFLTYFQNEAQLEKSRLLSDRFSAERPKGSFSTLEIQRTEQGDSAMYLCASSLGQGTAAGELFFGEGSRLTVL.

Here the CDR3 DNA reads TGTGCCAGCACCCCGACTAGCGCGTTCTACGAGCAGTACTTC. This translates into CASTPTSAFYEQYF. The V gene is TRBV12-3 or TRBV12-4, the J gene TRBJ2-7; 8 positions match TRBD2. CDR3 length equals 14 residues. V shed 7 bases, J shed 3 bases, and the junction held 8 bases outside the gene matches.

This clonotype was detected only a few times. V and J are TRBV4-3 and TRBJ2-7; 9 positions agree with TRBD2. The trim removed 1 base at V and 2 bases at J, leaving 3 bases unmatched. The CDR3 loop spans 15 amino acids. CDR1 and CDR2 from the germline V gene are LGHNA and YSLEER. As DNA, the CDR3 is TGCGCCAGCAGCCAAGGGACTAGCGAACCCTACGAGCAGTACTTC. Amino acid sequence: CASSQGTSEPYEQYF.

Remarks on this clonotype: A much larger clone is a single base away; this may be a read error. The chain uses TRBV12-3 or TRBV12-4 and TRBJ2-7; 8 positions match TRBD2. The CDR3 is 15 residues long. In nucleotides, the CDR3 is TGTGCCAGCAGCTTACTAGCGGTTCCCTCCTACGAGCAGCACTTC. It specifies CASSLLAVPSYEQHF.

As regards this clonotype: The junction does not match germline at one end; this may be a read error. V and J are TRBV27 and TRBJ2-7, with 9 bases aligning to TRBD1. Germline V lookup: CDR1 MNHEY, CDR2 SMNVEV (reference sequence). CDR3 length: 14 amino acids. The CDR3 reads CASSLRGQGWEQCF. In nucleotides, the CDR3 is TGTGCCAGCAGTCTAAGGGGACAGGGTTGGGAGCAGTGCTTC.

This clonotype was found many times. The DNA of the CDR3 is TGCAGTGCTACCCCAGGCCCGGGAGGGGACAATGAGCAGTTCTTC. This translates into CSATPGPGGDNEQFF. This chain connects TRBV20-1 to TRBJ2-1; 8 positions agree with TRBD2. The J segment lost 5 bases and the V segment lost 4 bases, leaving 10 bases of the junction unmatched. The CDR3 has 15 residues. The V gene's germline CDR1 is DFQATT and CDR2 SNEGSKA (reference sequence).

In this sample, this clonotype turned up many times. The CDR3 DNA sequence: TGCGCCAGCAGCTTGGAGGGGACAGGGGGCTCCTACGAGCAGTACTTC. Translated: CASSLEGTGGSYEQYF. V usage is TRBV5-1 and J usage is TRBJ2-7, with 11 positions matching TRBD1. Per the germline V gene, CDR1 is SGHRS and CDR2 is YFSETQ. The ends lost 0 bases at V and 0 bases at J; junction bases unmatched: 2. There are 16 residues in the CDR3.

This clonotype has just a few counts. The CDR3 is CASSPSGTGDYEQFF. CDR3 bases: TGCGCCAGCAGCCCCTCCGGGACAGGGGATTATGAGCAGTTCTTC. This chain joins TRBV4-1 and TRBJ2-1, with TRBD1 matching 10 bases. Germline V gene data show CDR1 as MGHRA and CDR2 as YSYEKL. The trim removed 4 bases at V and 8 bases at J, leaving 8 bases unmatched. CDR3 length: 15 amino acids.

This clonotype was seen repeatedly, ten times or more. The chain couples TRBV6-5 to TRBJ2-5; weak D call: TRBD2 (6 bases). V was pared by 6 bases and J by 1 base, with 12 bases between. This CDR3 is 14 amino acids long. CDR1 and CDR2 from the germline V gene are MNHEY and SVGAGI. The CDR3 sequence: CASSESGSQETQYF. In DNA form, the CDR3 reads TGTGCCAGCAGCGAGAGCGGGTCCCAAGAGACCCAGTACTTC.

There are many counts of this clonotype. The V and J genes are TRBV6-2 or TRBV6-3 and TRBJ2-7; tentatively, D is TRBD1 (7 bases). Between the trimmed V and J ends, which lost 6 bases and 4 bases, there was a span of 22 bases. Germline CDR1 MNHEY, CDR2 SVGEGT. The CDR3 totals 16 residues. CDR3 coding DNA: TGTGCCAGCAGGGACCCCGGCGGGGACAGAAGTTACGAGCAGTACTTC. Translating it yields CASRDPGGDRSYEQYF.

Turning to this clonotype: A much larger clonotype is one base distant, so this may be a read error. The chain joins TRBV2 to TRBJ2-7; 15 nucleotides align to TRBD2. Germline loops: CDR1 SNHLY, CDR2 FYNNEI. The trim removed 11 bases at V and 1 base at J, leaving 6 bases unmatched. The CDR3 is 15 residues long. In DNA form, the CDR3 reads TGTGCCTGCAAAGGACTAGCGGGAGGGTCCTACGAGCAGTACTTC. Its protein is CACKGLAGGSYEQYF.